The entry that follows covers one T cell receptor beta chain sequence. This clone was seen just once. The antigen this receptor binds is unknown. Per-base quality was not reported, and no clone a single base away is much larger than it. The sample is drawn from a study of cytomegalovirus exposure and HLA in healthy donors (dated by TCRdb to 2016 to 2017). Describing the broader study: An earlier analysis of some 550 of the donors reported about 250 Gb of sequence data and more than 90 million unique TCR beta sequences from 190 million or so T cells. Roughly 320 gigabases of sequencing data and 70 million to 95 million unique TCR sequences made up an early release that covered about 640 HLA-typed donors. Of the 398 genotyped donors, roughly 80% fell in the genetic ancestry cluster associated with self-reported Caucasian donors. The study was designed to test whether signatures of past pathogen exposure could be identified by cataloging public T cell receptors. The study profiled the T cell repertoires of about 640 subjects by immunosequencing and related them to cytomegalovirus serostatus. Along with the approximately 650-subject first cohort, a separate validation cohort of roughly 110 different subjects was used. To predict cytomegalovirus infection status, the study brought together high-throughput TCR immunosequencing, statistical association of individual TCRs with disease status, and machine learning. A later analysis re-examined previously published TCR beta repertoires from 500 to 700 donors and added high-resolution HLA genotyping to investigate patterns of TCR occurrence. Rather than drawing on any new phenotypic data, the later analysis identified candidate immune exposures from TCR beta sequences and the way those sequences occurred across donors. To decide whether each TCR beta V gene segment behaved as functional or pseudogenic, an earlier analysis of some 540 of the donors relied on high-throughput TCR beta sequencing. Donor age, sex, ethnicity and CMV serostatus were compiled alongside the repertoire data. A later genetic analysis took genome-wide SNP genotypes for about 55% of the 666 donors and used that subset as a discovery cohort. All discovery cohort repertoires had been generated using a single sequencing platform. HLA typing included class I and class II loci at four-digit resolution. Typing coverage differed by locus: A, B, C, DRB1 and DQB1 were typed in roughly 620-630 donors, DQA1 in about 500, DPA1 in nearly 610, and DPB1 in about 450. Roughly 5 DR-DQ haplotypes were handled as single units for association and clustering, since linkage in the cohort was strong. Across some 400 genotyped donors of the cohort, an average of about 200,000 unique TCR beta nucleotide sequences per donor were sequenced, and roughly 18% of those sequences were non-productive. Paper-wide results and their limitations: The presence/absence analyses assumed that sequencing depth was roughly uniform across donors, and that assumption may not be true. A later analysis associated 16,951 TCR beta sequences with specific HLA alleles at a false discovery rate of 0.05. A later genetic analysis associated a missense DCLRE1C variant with V-gene and J-gene trimming of TCR beta chains, and an independent cohort replicated the association. This cohort had only TCR beta chains sequenced, and the lack of alpha or paired-chain data limited which features could be detected. When HLA alleles, especially DR and DQ, strongly co-occurred, attributing TCR associations to individual alleles was difficult. According to a later analysis, TCR association rates differed among HLA loci, with DRB1 alleles showing the most associated TCRs and HLA-C alleles showing the fewest. A later analysis reported that several top co-occurrence clusters appeared linked to parvovirus B19, influenza, CMV and Epstein-Barr virus. Cytomegalovirus status was reported to be diagnosed by the classifier with high specificity and sensitivity in both the original and validation cohorts. In an earlier analysis of about 600 of the donors, most TCR beta V segments appeared in productive rearrangements about 87% or about 30% of the time, broadly matching IMGT annotations. Fewer than 20 rarely observed V segments, including chromosome 9 orphons, were excluded from the earlier analysis of about 500 of the donors because counts were too low. According to the authors, the approach could potentially be generalized to other disease states and immunological phenotypes. According to a later genetic analysis, donors in an Asian-associated ancestry cluster had fewer N-insertions in productive TCRs than the approximately 670-donor mean. The study listed 150 to 200 TCR beta chains as associated with cytomegalovirus. Linkage disequilibrium might explain the correlated functional status among segregating V segments, but an unknown experimental factor could not be ruled out. A later analysis found that most CMV-associated TCR beta chains appeared HLA-restricted, with HLA associations seemingly driven largely by CMV exposure. Compared with equally common non-associated chains, HLA-associated TCR beta chains in a later analysis were more clonally expanded and had lower generation probabilities. A group of highly shared sequence variants was considered likely to be a technical artifact of the sequencing pipeline. HLA typing was unavailable for some donors at each locus, so association tests used only the typed subset. Immune exposure information for the cohort was limited to CMV serostatus. A further reported finding was that TCR beta sequences accurately predicted the HLA-A and HLA-B alleles for most subjects in the first cohort. Three of the identified cytomegalovirus-associated TCR beta chains were confirmed in vitro to be specific for cytomegalovirus antigens. Most TCR sequences were seen in very few donors, while some public TCRs were found in many individuals.

The receptor library was made with the immunoSEQ multiplex PCR assay. The multiplex PCR relied on a mix of 60 forward primers for TCR Vbeta segments and 13 reverse primers for TCR Jbeta segments. The CDR3 region of rearranged TCR beta genes was amplified from genomic DNA with a multiplex PCR assay. Amplified TCR beta libraries were sequenced as 87-base-pair reads on the Illumina HiSeq System. For the original study's pipeline: A later analysis counted tens of millions of unique TCR beta chains across the 690 or so repertoires, and roughly 11 million of these chains were shared by at least two donors. To remove PCR and sequencing errors, raw reads were error-corrected and collapsed into unique sequences using a nearest-neighbor algorithm that merged closely related sequences. CDR3 sequences were aligned to IMGT reference sequences to assign V, D and J gene segments. For a sequence to be retained, a match of at least six nucleotides was required to both a V gene segment and a J gene segment. A rearrangement counted as productive if the CDR3 had no stop codons and remained in frame with V and J, and every other rearrangement counted as non-productive. Following IMGT convention, CDR3 was defined as the stretch from the second conserved V-encoded cysteine up to the conserved J-encoded phenylalanine. Sequences without an unambiguous match to a single V gene segment were excluded from the earlier analysis of over 500 of the donors. An earlier analysis of several hundred of the donors called V segments functional above 56.7% productive rearrangements and segregating when the between-donor standard deviation exceeded 5%. A statistical classification framework was built for diagnosing cytomegalovirus status from the catalog of TCR beta chain sequences. In a later analysis, TCR nucleotide sequences were compared against IMGT/GENE-DB human TR gene sequences so that V and J genes could be assigned. Using the TCRdist pipeline, a later analysis assigned CDR3 sequences along with most-parsimonious VDJ recombination scenarios. In a later analysis, each TCR beta chain was defined by its CDR3 amino acid sequence together with its V-gene family, and reads without a unique V-gene family were excluded. As a way to deal with suspected cross-contamination and a sequencing artifact, a later analysis dropped hundreds of nucleotide sequences that were highly shared and had low generation probability. In a later analysis, a clonal expansion index was calculated for each public chain from normalized within-repertoire ranks of inferred template counts. Generation probabilities in a later analysis came from a VDJ recombination model fitted to out-of-frame rearrangements, and those results were checked against IGoR. A later analysis scored TCR-TCR, TCR-HLA and TCR-CMV co-occurrence with hypergeometric tests, applying a repertoire-size bias correction to TCR pairs. In a later analysis, false discovery rates were estimated by permuting HLA or CMV assignments 20 times. In a later analysis, co-occurring TCRs were grouped using DBSCAN, and TCRdist sequence similarity was added for clustering within HLA-allele-positive subsets. For co-occurrence clustering, repertoires with fewer than 30,000 or more than 120,000 public chains were excluded, along with roughly 5 repertoires with anomalous nucleotide sharing. In its TCRdb copy, this immuneACCESS table keeps in-frame sequences only and misses some clones. Where compared with another copy, unresolved V genes explain less than half of these, and the others have no known cause. That table supplies the V and J calls and clone size; D and trimming were determined from the DNA. Present in this sample are 150,000 to 200,000 clones, around four fifths of which were seen just once. The ten top clones hold over 8% of the sample.

The cohort consisted of 650 to 700 healthy bone marrow donors. All cohort members were sampled while nominally healthy, although unrecorded immune exposures were likely present. The donor tested CMV seropositive and was one of the 289 seropositive cohort members. Every donor gave a peripheral blood sample, and the peripheral blood mononuclear cells from that sample were used for TCR beta sequencing. Genomic DNA extraction from the blood cell samples was performed with the Qiagen DNeasy Blood Extraction Kit. The receptor was isolated from a man aged 18 to 29 in good health and CMV-seropositive. What was sequenced was PBMCs.

In nucleotides, the sequence is TGTGCCAGCAGTGAAGTGTGGTCAGAATATGGCTACACCTTC. It codes for CASSEVWSEYGYTF. The chain is made from TRBV6-1 and TRBJ1-2, with the D gene uncertain. Including the terminal cysteine and phenylalanine, the CDR3 comprises 14 residues. The sequence is cut down to CDR3 DNA, 42 bases in frame from base 1. V is shortened by 1 base, J by 5 bases, and the region joining them spans 11 bases. The germline V gene yields MNHNS for CDR1 and SASEGT for CDR2.